This T cell receptor (beta chain) is from a study of blood T cells in healthy people across ages. The wider study: When template switching was applied, about one barcoded beta molecule was captured per two T cells.

Germline CDR1 is DFQATT and CDR2 is SNEGSKA (reference sequence). The CDR3 has 15 residues. Trimming cost V 0 bases and J 5 bases; bases outside gene matches: 4. The authors ran a second PCR of about 7 to 11 cycles using a sample-barcoded 5' primer and a J-beta primer mix. TCRdb analysed the 5' RACE reads with MiXCR anew, one entry per CDR3 protein. The sample contains around 1.1 million distinct CDR3 sequences, under 40% of which appear only once. This clonotype was detected a few times. The receptor comes from a man between 18 and 29 years old in good health. Source material: blood. The chain is built from TRBV20-1 and TRBJ1-5; 10 bases align to TRBD1. CDR3 nucleotide sequence: TGCAGTGCTAGAGATCGGGACAGGGGAGATCAGCCCCAGCATTTT. It encodes CSARDRDRGDQPQHF.